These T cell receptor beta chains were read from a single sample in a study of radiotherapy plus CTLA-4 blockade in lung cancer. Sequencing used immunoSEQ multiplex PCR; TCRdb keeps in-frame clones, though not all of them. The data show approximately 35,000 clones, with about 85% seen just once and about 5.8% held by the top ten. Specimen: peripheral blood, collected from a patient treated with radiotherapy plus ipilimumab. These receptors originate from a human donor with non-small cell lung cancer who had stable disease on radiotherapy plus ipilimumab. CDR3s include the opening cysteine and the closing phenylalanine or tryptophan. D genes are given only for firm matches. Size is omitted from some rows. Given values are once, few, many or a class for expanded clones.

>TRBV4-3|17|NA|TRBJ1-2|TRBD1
CASSQDPHRGDNYGYTF
TGCGCCAGCAGCCAAGATCCACACAGGGGAGACAACTATGGCTACACCTTC
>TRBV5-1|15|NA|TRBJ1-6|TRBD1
CASSRTGQGRSPLHF
TGCGCCAGCAGCAGAACGGGACAGGGACGGTCACCCCTCCACTTT
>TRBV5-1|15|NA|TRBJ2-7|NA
CASSVLSGVEYEQYF
TGCGCCAGCAGCGTTCTTAGCGGAGTGGAGTACGAGCAGTACTTC
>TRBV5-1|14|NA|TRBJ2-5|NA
CASRLQAIQETQYF
TGCGCCAGCAGGTTGCAGGCGATCCAAGAGACCCAGTACTTC
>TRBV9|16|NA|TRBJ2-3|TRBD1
CASSHTGQAYTDTQYF
TGTGCCAGCAGCCATACGGGACAGGCCTACACAGATACGCAGTATTTT
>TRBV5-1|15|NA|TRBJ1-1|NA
CASSGTQGTNTEAFF
TGCGCCAGCAGCGGAACCCAGGGGACCAACACTGAAGCTTTCTTT
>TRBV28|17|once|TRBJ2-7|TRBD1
CASSSLIYRTGRDEQYF
TGTGCCAGCAGTTCACTTATCTACCGGACAGGGCGCGACGAGCAGTACTTC
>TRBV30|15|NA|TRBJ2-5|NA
CAWSVPRANQETQYF
TGTGCCTGGAGTGTACCGAGGGCGAACCAAGAGACCCAGTACTTC
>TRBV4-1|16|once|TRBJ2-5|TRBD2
CASSQLGLAGRETQYF
TGCGCCAGCAGCCAGCTAGGACTAGCGGGTCGAGAGACCCAGTACTTC
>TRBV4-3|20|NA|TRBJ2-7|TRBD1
CASSQDWDRGQLAGSYEQYF
TGCGCCAGCAGCCAAGACTGGGACAGGGGGCAGTTAGCGGGTTCCTACGAGCAGTACTTC
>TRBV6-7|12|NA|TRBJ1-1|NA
CASKSRNTEAFF
TGTGCCAGCAAGAGTAGGAACACTGAAGCTTTCTTT
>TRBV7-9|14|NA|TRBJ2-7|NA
CASSLVLGDSEQYF
TGTGCCAGCAGCTTAGTACTTGGGGACTCCGAGCAGTACTTC
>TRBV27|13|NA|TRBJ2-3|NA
CASSLSRTDTQYF
TGTGCCAGCAGTTTATCGAGGACAGATACGCAGTATTTT
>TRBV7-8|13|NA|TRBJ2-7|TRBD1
CASSGTDSYEQYF
TGTGCCAGCAGCGGGACAGACTCCTACGAGCAGTACTTC
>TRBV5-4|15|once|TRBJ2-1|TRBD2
CASRSGLAGRDEQFF
TGTGCCAGCAGATCGGGACTAGCGGGAAGGGATGAGCAGTTCTTC
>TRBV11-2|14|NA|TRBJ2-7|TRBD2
CASSRLAGGREQYF
TGTGCCAGCAGCCGCCTGGCGGGGGGCCGAGAGCAGTACTTC
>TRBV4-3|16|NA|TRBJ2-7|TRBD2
CASSPRAGVAGYEQYF
TGCGCCAGCAGCCCGAGAGCGGGAGTCGCGGGATACGAGCAGTACTTC
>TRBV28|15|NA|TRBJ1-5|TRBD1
CASTTDRRGFSTQHF
TGTGCCAGCACCACGGACAGGAGGGGGTTTTCTACCCAGCATTTT
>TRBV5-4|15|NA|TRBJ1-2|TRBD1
CASSPWTGSLNGYTF
TGTGCCAGCAGCCCGTGGACAGGGAGCCTAAATGGCTACACCTTC
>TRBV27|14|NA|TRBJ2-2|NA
CASSSSPGSRELFF
TGTGCCAGCAGTTCATCACCGGGGAGTAGGGAGCTGTTTTTT
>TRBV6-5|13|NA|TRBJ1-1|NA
CASRPGQNTEAFF
TGTGCCAGCAGACCTGGACAAAACACTGAAGCTTTCTTT
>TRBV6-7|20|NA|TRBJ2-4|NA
CASSYSGSRPRVGAKNIQYF
TGTGCCAGCAGTTACTCGGGGAGCCGACCCCGGGTGGGGGCCAAAAACATTCAGTACTTC
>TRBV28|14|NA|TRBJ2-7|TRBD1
CASSFRTGDYEQYF
TGTGCCAGCAGTTTTCGGACAGGGGATTACGAGCAGTACTTC
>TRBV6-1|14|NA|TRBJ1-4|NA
CASSRGWTNEKLFF
TGTGCCAGCTCGAGGGGGTGGACTAATGAAAAACTGTTTTTT
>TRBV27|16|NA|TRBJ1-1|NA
CASSPPLQGTNTEAFF
TGTGCCAGCAGTCCACCTCTCCAGGGGACGAACACTGAAGCTTTCTTT
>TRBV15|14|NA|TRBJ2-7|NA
CATSPRESSYEQYF
TGTGCCACCAGCCCCCGGGAATCCTCATACGAGCAGTACTTC
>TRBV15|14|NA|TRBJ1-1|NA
CATSRDAGNTEAFF
TGTGCCACCAGCAGAGATGCGGGGAACACTGAAGCTTTCTTT
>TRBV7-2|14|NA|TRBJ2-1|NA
CASSLGLHGVEQFF
TGTGCCAGCAGCTTAGGGCTTCACGGAGTAGAGCAGTTCTTC